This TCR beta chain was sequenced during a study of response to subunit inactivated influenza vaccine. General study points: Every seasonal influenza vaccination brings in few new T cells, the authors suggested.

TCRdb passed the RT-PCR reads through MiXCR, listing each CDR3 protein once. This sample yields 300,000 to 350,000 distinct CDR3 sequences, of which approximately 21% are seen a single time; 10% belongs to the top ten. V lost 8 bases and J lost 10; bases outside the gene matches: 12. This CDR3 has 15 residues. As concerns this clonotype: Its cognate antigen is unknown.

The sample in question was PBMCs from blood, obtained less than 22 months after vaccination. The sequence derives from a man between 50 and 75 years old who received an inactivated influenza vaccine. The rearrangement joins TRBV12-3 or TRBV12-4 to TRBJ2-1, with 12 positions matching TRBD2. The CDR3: CASSPSGRAKGEQFF. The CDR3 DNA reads TGTGCCAGCTCGCCTAGCGGGAGGGCCAAAGGGGAGCAGTTCTTC.